Below, 24 T cell receptor beta chains from the same sample are listed, as sequenced in a study of T cell repertoires in cytomegalovirus infection. Each CDR3 protein is one row after TCRdb ran MiXCR on the reads. The table records some 300,000 distinct CDR3 sequences, 9.6% of them present only once. Sequencing was performed on PBMCs. The receptors were sampled from a human donor in good health (CMV status not recorded). Some clones in this sample may be carry-over from other donors' samples.

This clonotype was found many times. This chain links TRBV19 with TRBJ1-1, with unresolved D. CDR3 size: 12 residues. Trimming took 3 bases from V and 0 from J, leaving 2 bases between them. CDR1 LNHDA and CDR2 SQIVND come from the germline V gene (reference sequence). The CDR3 nucleotides are TGTGCCAGTAGTATCGTGAACACTGAAGCTTTCTTT. Protein: CASSIVNTEAFF. The full variable domain, its missing parts supplied by reference TRBV19 and TRBJ1-1, is DGGITQSPKYLFRKEGQNVTLSCEQNLNHDAMYWYRQDPGQGLRLIYYSQIVNDFQKGDIAEGYSVSREKKESFPLTVTSAQKNPTAFYLCASSIVNTEAFFGQGTRLTVV.

This clonotype was counted many times. V is TRBV28 and J is TRBJ2-6, with a possible D match to TRBD1 (5 bases). Germline CDR1 MDHEN, CDR2 SYDVKM. The CDR3 runs 15 residues. Trimming left V 6 bases short and J 1 base short, with 10 bases between. CDR3 sequence reads: CASRLTGSGANVLTF. Written as DNA, the CDR3 is TGTGCCAGCAGGTTAACAGGTTCTGGGGCCAACGTCCTGACTTTC.

This clonotype has a count of ten or more. V is TRBV7-2 and J is TRBJ2-1; possibly TRBD1 for D (5 bases). V was shortened by 1 base and J by 13 bases, with 11 bases between the two germline ends. The CDR3 spans 12 residues. The germline CDR1 and CDR2 sequences are SGHTA and FQGNSA. The CDR3 nucleotides read TGTGCCAGCAGCTTAGGGACAACAGGTCAGTTCTTC. It codes for CASSLGTTGQFF.

This clonotype was detected many times. J is TRBJ1-4 and V is TRBV6-1; D remains unclear. This CDR3 has 15 residues. Trimming cost V 1 base and J 0 bases, with 6 bases left between them. Germline V gives CDR1 MNHNS, CDR2 SASEGT. CDR3 coding DNA: TGTGCCAGCAGTGAAGTGATCGCAACTAATGAAAAACTGTTTTTT. It translates to CASSEVIATNEKLFF.

The chain has TRBV28 and TRBJ2-3; 11 bases are shared with TRBD2. Per germline, CDR1 MDHEN and CDR2 SYDVKM. V dropped 1 base and J dropped 5; count of bases not matched to a gene: 5. The CDR3 consists of 16 residues. CDR3 coding DNA: TGTGCCAGCAGTTTATCTAGCGGGGGGCGCGGAGATACGCAGTATTTT. The encoded protein is CASSLSSGGRGDTQYF.

There are many counts of this clonotype. CDR3 in amino acids: CASSGSGGTEAFF. In DNA form, the CDR3 reads TGTGCCAGCAGTGGGTCAGGTGGGACTGAAGCTTTCTTT. The chain uses TRBV12-3 or TRBV12-4 and TRBJ1-1; D gene uncertain. CDR3 length: 13 amino acids. Trimming cost V 5 bases and J 5 bases, with 12 bases left between them.

The chain carries TRBV20-1 and TRBJ2-3; possible D gene TRBD1, 6 bases. In germline, CDR1 is DFQATT, CDR2 SNEGSKA (reference sequence). The V end was cut by 3 bases, the J end by 10 bases, with 29 bases between. This CDR3 contains 17 residues. The CDR3 is CSASPGHPFAPYSAQYF. The DNA for the CDR3 is TGCAGTGCTAGCCCGGGACACCCTTTCGCCCCCTACTCGGCGCAGTATTTT.

Ten or more counts support this clonotype. CDR3 amino acids: CASSQGTFGANVLTF. The DNA for the CDR3 is TGTGCCAGCAGCCAAGGGACCTTTGGGGCCAACGTCCTGACTTTC. The rearrangement uses TRBV14 and TRBJ2-6; no firm D call. The CDR3 totals 15 residues. Germline V gene data show CDR1 as SGHDN and CDR2 as FVKESK. The V end lost 1 base, the J end lost 3 bases, and 7 bases lay between the germline ends.

In its sample, this clonotype was seen a few times. This chain joins TRBV5-1 and TRBJ2-5; weak D call: TRBD2 (5 bases). The CDR3 sequence is 12 residues long. Trimming took off 6 bases at V and 5 bases at J, with 11 bases between the two ends. The germline V gene encodes CDR1 SGHRS and CDR2 YFSETQ. The CDR3 coding sequence is TGCGCCAGCACCCTCCGGAGGGAGACCCAGTACTTC. Translating it yields CASTLRRETQYF.

This clonotype was recorded at least ten times. This chain joins TRBV24-1 and TRBJ2-2; D gene unclear. CDR3 length equals 15 residues. Between the trimmed V and J ends, which lost 1 base and 2 bases, there was a span of 7 bases. Germline-derived CDR1 and CDR2 are KGHDR and SFDVKD. As DNA, the CDR3 is TGTGCCACCAGTGATTTAAGAGGAAACACCGGGGAGCTGTTTTTT. Translated: CATSDLRGNTGELFF.

This clonotype appeared many times. V and J are TRBV19 and TRBJ2-5; D possibly uses TRBD1 or TRBD2 (5 bases each). Germline loops: CDR1 LNHDA, CDR2 SQIVND (reference sequence). The V end was cut by 4 bases, the J end by 3 bases, with 15 bases between. This CDR3 has 15 amino acids. The CDR3 region has the DNA TGTGCCAGTAGTAAAGCAGTATTGGGGGAAGAGACCCAGTACTTC. Translated, it gives CASSKAVLGEETQYF. Filled out from reference TRBV19 and TRBJ2-5, the complete variable domain reads DGGITQSPKYLFRKEGQNVTLSCEQNLNHDAMYWYRQDPGQGLRLIYYSQIVNDFQKGDIAEGYSVSREKKESFPLTVTSAQKNPTAFYLCASSKAVLGEETQYFGPGTRLLVL.

This clonotype came up many times. This CDR3 is CASSSDRAWGAFF. The CDR3 DNA reads TGTGCCAGCAGTTCCGACAGGGCTTGGGGGGCTTTCTTT. This chain connects TRBV5-5 to TRBJ1-1, with TRBD1 matching 7 bases. Trimming at V came to 5 bases and at J to 11 bases, leaving 12 bases not matched to a gene. The CDR3 consists of 13 residues. The germline V gene has CDR1 SGHKS and CDR2 YYEKEE (reference sequence).

This clonotype was observed at least ten times. V and J are TRBV20-1 and TRBJ1-5; 12 bases match TRBD1. The V gene's germline CDR1 is DFQATT and CDR2 SNEGSKA (reference sequence). Trimming took 6 bases from V and 6 from J; bases not matched to a gene: 6. The CDR3 sequence is 14 residues long. The CDR3 region is CSATGTGGSQPQHF. In DNA, the CDR3 is TGCAGTGCAACCGGGACAGGGGGCTCTCAGCCCCAGCATTTT.

This clonotype was counted between two and nine times. This chain links TRBV4-3 with TRBJ1-1; possibly TRBD1 for D (5 bases). There are 15 residues in the CDR3. The V gene lost 0 bases and the J gene lost 5 bases, with 13 bases spanning the gap. Germline CDR1 and CDR2: LGHNA and YSLEER. CDR3 residues: CASSQEVRGRTEAFF. The DNA of the CDR3 is TGCGCCAGCAGCCAAGAGGTGCGGGGCCGGACTGAAGCTTTCTTT.

This clonotype was counted at least ten times. V usage is TRBV13 and J usage is TRBJ1-6; 7 bases are a match to TRBD1. CDR3 size: 17 residues. In germline, CDR1 is PRHDT, CDR2 FYEKMQ (reference sequence). Trimming at V came to 4 bases and at J to 0 bases, leaving 6 bases not matched to a gene. CDR3 loop: CASSSSTGRSYNSPLHF. In DNA, the CDR3 is TGTGCCAGCAGCTCGTCGACAGGGCGCTCCTATAATTCACCCCTCCACTTT.

The table lists this clonotype with many counts. The chain is built from TRBV7-2 and TRBJ2-2; D perhaps matches TRBD2 (6 bases). Germline CDR1 and CDR2: SGHTA and FQGNSA. The V gene lost 7 bases and the J gene lost 4 bases, with 16 bases spanning the gap. This CDR3 comprises 15 residues. The CDR3 coding sequence is TGTGCCAGCAAGCTTGTGGAGGGCAGCACCGGGGAGCTGTTTTTT. Its translation is CASKLVEGSTGELFF.

This clonotype has at least ten counts. This chain links TRBV12-5 with TRBJ2-1; 13 nucleotides agree with TRBD2. Germline loops: CDR1 LGHNT, CDR2 FRNRAP. Trimming cost V 2 bases and J 2 bases; bases outside gene matches: 3. This CDR3 is 17 amino acids long. This CDR3 is CASGLTSGGATYNEQFF. The DNA for the CDR3 is TGTGCTAGTGGTTTGACTAGCGGGGGGGCCACCTACAATGAGCAGTTCTTC.

Many counts were recorded for this clonotype. V usage is TRBV19 and J usage is TRBJ1-6; TRBD1 aligns across 8 bases. The ends lost 5 bases at V and 8 bases at J; junction bases unmatched: 5. This CDR3 has 14 residues. CDR1 is LNHDA and CDR2 is SQIVND in the germline V gene (reference sequence). The CDR3: CASSSTGEYSPLHF. The CDR3 nucleotides are TGTGCCAGTAGTTCGACAGGGGAATATTCACCCCTCCACTTT.

This clonotype came up many times. This chain connects TRBV20-1 to TRBJ1-1, with D tentatively TRBD1 (6 bases). This CDR3 is built from 15 residues. Per germline, CDR1 DFQATT and CDR2 SNEGSKA (reference sequence). Trimming took off 8 bases at V and 0 bases at J, with 19 bases between the two ends. CDR3 protein: CSTITGGALNTEAFF. CDR3 DNA: TGCAGTACCATCACCGGGGGCGCCTTGAACACTGAAGCTTTCTTT.

This clonotype was recorded at least ten times. This sequence joins TRBV7-9 and TRBJ1-5; 8 positions agree with TRBD1. With V trimmed by 3 bases and J by 6 bases, 7 bases remained unmatched. Germline CDR1 and CDR2: SEHNR and FQNEAQ (reference sequence). This CDR3 is 15 amino acids long. Written as DNA, the CDR3 is TGTGCCAGCAGCTTTGACGGACAGGGAGGTCAGCCCCAGCATTTT. It encodes CASSFDGQGGQPQHF. Complete variable domain (other parts from reference TRBV7-9 and TRBJ1-5): DTGVSQNPRHKITKRGQNVTFRCDPISEHNRLYWYRQTLGQGPEFLTYFQNEAQLEKSRLLSDRFSAERPKGSFSTLEIQRTEQGDSAMYLCASSFDGQGGQPQHFGDGTRLSIL.

This clonotype appeared a few times. The chain couples TRBV20-1 to TRBJ2-7; TRBD2 matches 9 bases. The CDR3 is 14 amino acids. V was clipped by 5 bases and J by 0 bases; unmatched bases: 5. The V gene's germline CDR1 is DFQATT and CDR2 SNEGSKA (reference sequence). The CDR3 bases are TGCAGTGCTGTAGCGGGGGCGAGCTCCTACGAGCAGTACGTC. The encoded protein is CSAVAGASSYEQYV.

At least ten counts were recorded for this clonotype. V and J are TRBV5-4 and TRBJ2-5; D ambiguous. Trimming stripped 0 bases from V and 2 bases from J, with 8 bases between. The CDR3 runs 14 residues. Germline-derived CDR1 and CDR2 are SGHNT and YYREEE (reference sequence). This CDR3 reads CASSLAGRQETQYF. The CDR3 DNA sequence: TGTGCCAGCAGCTTGGCTGGACGGCAAGAGACCCAGTACTTC. The full variable domain, with the rest looked up from reference TRBV5-4 and TRBJ2-5, is ETGVTQSPTHLIKTRGQQVTLRCSSQSGHNTVSWYQQALGQGPQFIFQYYREEENGRGNFPPRFSGLQFPNYSSELNVNALELDDSALYLCASSLAGRQETQYFGPGTRLLVL.

J is TRBJ2-1 and V is TRBV5-1; 11 bases match TRBD2. The CDR3 runs to 17 residues. V dropped 0 bases and J dropped 4; count of bases not matched to a gene: 6. The V gene's germline CDR1 is SGHRS and CDR2 YFSETQ. This CDR3 is CASSLEGRTSGYNEQFF. The CDR3 bases are TGCGCCAGCAGCTTGGAAGGTAGGACTAGCGGGTACAATGAGCAGTTCTTC.

This chain uses TRBV6-2 or TRBV6-3 with TRBJ2-1, with 12 nucleotides matching TRBD2. Germline lookup yields CDR1 MNHEY and CDR2 SVGEGT. V shed 6 bases, J shed 6 bases, and the junction held 12 bases outside the gene matches. This CDR3 has 17 amino acids. The CDR3 nucleotides are TGTGCCAGCAGACCCCTCTTTCTAGCGGGGGGGCCCAATGAGCAGTTCTTC. Translating it yields CASRPLFLAGGPNEQFF.